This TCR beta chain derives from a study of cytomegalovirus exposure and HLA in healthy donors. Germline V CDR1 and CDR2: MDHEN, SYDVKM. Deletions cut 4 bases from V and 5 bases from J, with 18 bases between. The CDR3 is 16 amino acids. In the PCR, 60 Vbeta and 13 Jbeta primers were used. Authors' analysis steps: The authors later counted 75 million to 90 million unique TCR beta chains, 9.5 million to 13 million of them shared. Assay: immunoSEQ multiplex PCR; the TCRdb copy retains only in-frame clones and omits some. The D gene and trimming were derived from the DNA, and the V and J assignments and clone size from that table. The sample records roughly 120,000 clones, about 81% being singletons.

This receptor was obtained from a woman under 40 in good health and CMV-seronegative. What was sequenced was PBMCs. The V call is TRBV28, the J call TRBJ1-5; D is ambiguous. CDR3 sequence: CASSSHRPGWDQPQHF. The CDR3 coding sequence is TGTGCCAGCAGTTCCCATAGGCCCGGGTGGGATCAGCCCCAGCATTTT.